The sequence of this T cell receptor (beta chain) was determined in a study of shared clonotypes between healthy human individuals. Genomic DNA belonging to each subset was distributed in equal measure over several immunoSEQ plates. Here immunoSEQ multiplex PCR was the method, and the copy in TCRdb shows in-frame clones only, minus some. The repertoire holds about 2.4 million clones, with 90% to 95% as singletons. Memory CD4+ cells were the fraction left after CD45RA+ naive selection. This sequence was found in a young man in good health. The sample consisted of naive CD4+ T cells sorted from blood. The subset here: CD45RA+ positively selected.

CDR3 residues: CASSVGPGQGSYEQYF. In nucleotides, the CDR3 is TGTGCCAGCAGCGTCGGTCCGGGACAGGGGTCCTACGAGCAGTACTTC. The chain carries TRBV9 and TRBJ2-7, with TRBD1 identical over 10 bases. The germline CDR1 and CDR2 sequences are SGDLS and YYNGEE. Unmatched junction bases numbered 6, after V lost 2 bases and J lost 1 base. The CDR3 runs 16 residues. The whole variable domain, remainder taken from reference TRBV9 and TRBJ2-7, is DSGVTQTPKHLITATGQRVTLRCSPRSGDLSVYWYQQSLDQGLQFLIQYYNGEERAKGNILERFSAQQFPDLHSELNLSSLELGDSALYFCASSVGPGQGSYEQYFGPGTRLTVT.